This TCR beta chain was recorded in a study of spatial heterogeneity in lung cancer. Time point here: sample taken at primary tumor resection. TCRdb reprocessed the 5' RACE reads via MiXCR and lists one record per CDR3 protein. The profile shows thousands of distinct CDR3 sequences, about 8% of them singletons. This clonotype is labeled medium-sized (0.01 to 0.1%). The antigen is not known. In a library made to pick up alpha chains, this beta chain is a stray read with a size that means little. Study results and limitations: Tumor mutation counts were tracked by expanded intratumoral alpha and beta TCR counts.

Trimming pared 6 bases from V and 1 base from J, leaving 10 bases between. Germline V gene lookup returns CDR1 DFQATT and CDR2 SNEGSKA (reference sequence). The CDR3 runs to 13 residues. This receptor was identified in a male donor with early-stage non-small cell lung cancer. Material: lung tumor tissue, obtained at surgery. J is TRBJ2-1 and V is TRBV20-1; D is perhaps TRBD2 (5 bases). CDR3 coding DNA: TGCAGTGCGGAGGCCACTTCCTACAATGAGCAGTTCTTC. It specifies CSAEATSYNEQFF.